These 25 T cell receptor beta chains were all obtained from the same sample, sequenced in a study of regulatory T cells in long-lasting Graves disease. Regarding time point: newly diagnosed GD, antithyroid drugs for less than 3 months. Generation of the TCR library employed RNA extracted from PBMCs. Library construction for TCR beta used iRepertoire HTBI primers and Arm-PCR of CDR3 regions. Via MiXCR, TCRdb re-called the multiplex PCR reads, giving one row per CDR3 protein. The repertoire holds about 470,000 distinct CDR3 sequences, with about 15% as singletons. These same data were also listed under a study on T cells in Graves' hyperthyroidism and ophthalmopathy.

The source was peripheral blood mononuclear cells (PBMCs), collected at new diagnosis, from a patient treated with antithyroid drugs. These receptors were taken from a young woman with Graves disease.

J is TRBJ2-5 and V is TRBV11-2; TRBD2 agrees at 9 bases. Germline loops: CDR1 SGHAT, CDR2 FQNNGV. The CDR3 totals 16 residues. The ends lost 5 bases at V and 3 bases at J; junction bases unmatched: 10. This CDR3 reads CASSPRIAGGKETQYF. CDR3 nucleotide sequence: TGTGCCAGCAGCCCAAGGATTGCGGGAGGGAAAGAGACCCAGTACTTC. Drawing the rest from reference TRBV11-2 and TRBJ2-5, the complete variable domain is EAGVAQSPRYKIIEKRQSVAFWCNPISGHATLYWYQQILGQGPKLLIQFQNNGVVDDSQLPKDRFSAERLKGVDSTLKIQPAKLEDSAVYLCASSPRIAGGKETQYFGPGTRLLVL.

Turning to this clonotype: This may be a read error: a much more frequent sequence differs by one nucleotide. J is TRBJ1-1 and V is TRBV2, with D unresolved. Germline values: CDR1 SNHLY, CDR2 FYNNEI. The CDR3 loop spans 14 amino acids. The germline V and J ends were trimmed by 8 bases and 1 base, with 14 bases remaining between them. The CDR3 region has the DNA TGTGCCAGCGGGATCAACACAGCGAACACTGAAGCTTTCTTT. Translation gives CASGINTANTEAFF. Based on the CDR3 plus reference TRBV2 and TRBJ1-1, the full variable domain is EPEVTQTPSHQVTQMGQEVILRCVPISNHLYFYWYRQILGQKVEFLVSFYNNEISEKSEIFDDQFSVERPDGSNFTLKIRSTKLEDSAMYFCASGINTANTEAFFGQGTRLTVV.

The CDR3 loop reads CASQDRDVENTEAFF. The CDR3 DNA sequence: TGCGCCAGCCAAGACAGGGATGTTGAGAACACTGAAGCTTTCTTT. The chain carries TRBV5-1 and TRBJ1-1; TRBD1 aligns across 7 bases. The CDR3 has 15 residues. The trim removed 7 bases at V and 1 base at J, leaving 10 bases unmatched. Germline lookup yields CDR1 SGHRS and CDR2 YFSETQ. Full variable domain (remainder filled in from reference TRBV5-1 and TRBJ1-1): KAGVTQTPRYLIKTRGQQVTLSCSPISGHRSVSWYQQTPGQGLQFLFEYFSETQRNKGNFPGRFSGRQFSNSRSEMNVSTLELGDSALYLCASQDRDVENTEAFFGQGTRLTVV.

There are many counts of this clonotype. The chain links TRBV5-1 to TRBJ2-4; D unresolved. V shed 0 bases and J shed 4 bases, with 17 bases lying between them. The CDR3 is 17 amino acids. CDR1 and CDR2 from the germline V gene are SGHRS and YFSETQ. The CDR3 DNA is TGCGCCAGCAGCTTGGACCCTGGACGGACGCAAAAAAACATTCAGTACTTC. Amino acid sequence: CASSLDPGRTQKNIQYF.

The rearrangement uses TRBV28 and TRBJ2-2; D is perhaps TRBD2 (5 bases). The V end was cut by 2 bases, the J end by 6 bases, with 10 bases between. The CDR3 runs to 14 residues. The germline V gene has CDR1 MDHEN and CDR2 SYDVKM. In nucleotides, the CDR3 is TGTGCCAGCAGTTTAGGGAGCCGCTCCGGGGAGCTGTTTTTT. Its protein product is CASSLGSRSGELFF.

The table lists this clonotype with a few counts. This chain links TRBV19 with TRBJ2-1; 9 bases fit TRBD2. The junction had 7 bases not matched to a gene; V was cut back by 5 bases and J by 2 bases. This CDR3 has 16 residues. Germline CDR1 is LNHDA and CDR2 is SQIVND (reference sequence). The CDR3 nucleotides read TGTGCCAGTAGTTCCCTCGGCGGGAGGGCCTACAATGAGCAGTTCTTC. It is translated as CASSSLGGRAYNEQFF.

This clonotype was counted a few times. The chain employs TRBV9 and TRBJ1-1; perhaps TRBD1 as D (6 bases). The germline V gene has CDR1 SGDLS and CDR2 YYNGEE. The CDR3 covers 14 residues. The V end lost 4 bases, the J end lost 6 bases, and 16 bases lay between the germline ends. CDR3 in DNA: TGTGCCAGCAGCCCAGCCGGGGGCTGGGCTGAAGCTTTCTTT. As protein: CASSPAGGWAEAFF.

There are a few counts of this clonotype. One junction end disagrees with the germline gene, perhaps due to a read error. This chain uses TRBV9 with TRBJ2-2, with a weak D call TRBD2 (6 bases). This CDR3 contains 15 residues. Germline lookup yields CDR1 SGDLS and CDR2 YYNGEE. The CDR3, as DNA: TGTGCCAGCAGCGTCGCGGGGAGGAACACCGGGGAGCTGCTTTTT. Protein: CASSVAGRNTGELLF.

The genes are TRBV7-6 and TRBJ2-7; 14 nucleotides match TRBD2. This CDR3 has 15 residues. V lost 1 base, J lost 9 bases, and 5 bases stayed unmatched. Germline assignment: CDR1 SGHVS and CDR2 FNYEAQ. CDR3 coding DNA: TGTGCCAGCAGCTTAGGACTAGCGGGAGGGGAGGGGCAGTACTTC. This gives the protein CASSLGLAGGEGQYF.

CDR3: CASSLMVGVSYEQYF. CDR3 in DNA: TGTGCCAGCAGCCTCATGGTGGGGGTATCCTACGAGCAGTACTTC. The gene calls are TRBV7-9 and TRBJ2-7, with D tentatively TRBD1 or TRBD2 (5 bases each). This CDR3 has 15 residues. Germline V gene sequence: CDR1 SEHNR, CDR2 FQNEAQ (reference sequence). The germline V and J ends were trimmed by 5 bases and 1 base, with 15 bases remaining between them. The full variable domain, in which reference TRBV7-9 and TRBJ2-7 provide the parts outside the CDR3, is DTGVSQNPRHKITKRGQNVTFRCDPISEHNRLYWYRQTLGQGPEFLTYFQNEAQLEKSRLLSDRFSAERPKGSFSTLEIQRTEQGDSAMYLCASSLMVGVSYEQYFGPGTRLTVT.

The rearrangement joins TRBV28 to TRBJ2-7; 13 positions match TRBD2. Germline CDR1 MDHEN, CDR2 SYDVKM. This CDR3 contains 14 residues. The ends lost 10 bases at V and 5 bases at J; junction bases unmatched: 8. The CDR3 is CATRTSGSTHEQYF. The CDR3 bases are TGTGCCACCCGGACTAGCGGGAGTACCCACGAGCAGTACTTC.

This clonotype turned up a few times. This chain links TRBV12-3 or TRBV12-4 with TRBJ2-2, with D maybe TRBD1 (5 bases). This CDR3 region has 15 residues. V gave up 5 bases and J gave up 7 bases, with 17 bases separating them. The CDR3 reads CASSAKGATLGELFF. The CDR3 DNA reads as TGTGCCAGCAGTGCCAAAGGGGCCACCCTCGGGGAGCTGTTTTTT.

This clonotype showed up just a few times. V is TRBV29-1 and J is TRBJ2-5, with D perhaps matching TRBD1 (6 bases). Deletions cut 2 bases from V and 5 bases from J, with 12 bases between. Germline CDR1 reads SQVTM; CDR2 reads ANQGSEA. This CDR3 comprises 13 residues. The CDR3 DNA reads as TGCAGCGTTGAAATGGGGGCCGGGGAGACCCAGTACTTC. This codes for CSVEMGAGETQYF.

In this sample, this clonotype turned up a few times. The rearrangement links TRBV5-1 to TRBJ2-5; 10 positions match TRBD2. CDR3 size: 16 residues. Germline V gene sequence: CDR1 SGHRS, CDR2 YFSETQ. V lost 0 bases, J lost 4 bases, and 6 bases stayed unmatched. Here the CDR3 reads CASSLVPSGSRETQYF. As DNA, the CDR3 is TGCGCCAGCAGCTTGGTGCCTAGCGGGAGTCGAGAGACCCAGTACTTC. The entire variable domain, with the rest obtained from reference TRBV5-1 and TRBJ2-5, is as follows: KAGVTQTPRYLIKTRGQQVTLSCSPISGHRSVSWYQQTPGQGLQFLFEYFSETQRNKGNFPGRFSGRQFSNSRSEMNVSTLELGDSALYLCASSLVPSGSRETQYFGPGTRLLVL.

As regards this clonotype: A much larger clone lies a single base off, so this may be a read error. This chain links TRBV11-2 with TRBJ1-1; D uncertain. CDR1 and CDR2 from the germline V gene are SGHAT and FQNNGV. This CDR3 contains 15 residues. V was shortened by 1 base and J by 1 base, with 10 bases between the two germline ends. The CDR3 loop is CASSLAWPGNTEAFF. In nucleotides, the CDR3 is TGTGCCAGCAGCTTAGCTTGGCCCGGGAACACTGAAGCTTTCTTT.

This clonotype was observed at least ten times. This rearrangement joins TRBV13 to TRBJ2-7, with a possible D match to TRBD2 (5 bases). V lost 5 bases and J 4 bases, leaving 12 bases between the germline ends. The CDR3 extends over 13 amino acids. CDR1 and CDR2 (germline): PRHDT, FYEKMQ (reference sequence). The CDR3 here is CASSPPLEYEQYF. The CDR3, as DNA: TGTGCCAGCAGCCCCCCACTAGAGTACGAGCAGTACTTC.

In its sample, this clonotype was seen many times. The V and J genes are TRBV6-1 and TRBJ1-1; 9 positions agree with TRBD1. The CDR3 extends over 14 amino acids. From germline, CDR1 is MNHNS and CDR2 SASEGT. V shed 7 bases, J shed 3 bases, and the junction held 6 bases outside the gene matches. The CDR3 region is CASTLGQGYTEAFF. CDR3 coding DNA: TGTGCCAGCACCTTGGGACAGGGATACACTGAAGCTTTCTTT.

This clonotype was picked up many times. V is TRBV7-8 and J is TRBJ1-2; 7 nucleotides match TRBD1. V was pared by 5 bases and J by 0 bases, with 6 bases of the junction left unmatched. CDR1 is SGHVS and CDR2 is FQNEAQ in the germline V gene. The CDR3 consists of 15 residues. The CDR3 loop reads CASSLQGLANYGYTF. Here the CDR3 DNA reads TGTGCCAGCAGCCTACAGGGGTTAGCTAACTATGGCTACACCTTC. The variable domain in full, with the rest retrieved from reference TRBV7-8 and TRBJ1-2, is GAGVSQSPRYKVAKRGQDVALRCDPISGHVSLFWYQQALGQGPEFLTYFQNEAQLDKSGLPSDRFFAERPEGSVSTLKIQRTQQEDSAVYLCASSLQGLANYGYTFGSGTRLTVV.

This clonotype was picked up many times. The chain joins TRBV30 to TRBJ2-7; the D gene could be TRBD1 or TRBD2 (5 bases each). V was clipped by 5 bases and J by 3 bases, with 20 bases between them. CDR1 and CDR2 from the germline V gene are GTSNPN and SVGIG (reference sequence). The CDR3 runs 15 residues. CDR3 bases: TGTGCCTGGGTAGCCCCGGGACGGGGAAACTACGAGCAGTACTTC. Encoded protein: CAWVAPGRGNYEQYF.

The chain joins TRBV30 to TRBJ2-2; D may be TRBD1 (5 bases). From germline, CDR1 is GTSNPN and CDR2 SVGIG (reference sequence). V was shortened by 0 bases and J by 5 bases, with 7 bases between the two germline ends. The CDR3 length is 13 residues. The CDR3: CAWSVQVTGELFF. In DNA, the CDR3 is TGTGCCTGGAGTGTACAGGTTACCGGGGAGCTGTTTTTT. The variable domain in full, completed from reference TRBV30 and TRBJ2-2, reads SQTIHQWPATLVQPVGSPLSLECTVEGTSNPNLYWYRQAAGRGLQLLFYSVGIGQISSEVPQNLSASRPQDRQFILSSKKLLLSDSGFYLCAWSVQVTGELFFGEGSRLTVL.

This clonotype has ten or more counts. The CDR3 nucleotides read TGTGCCACCAGTGTTGCGGGAGGCTACGAGCAGTACTTC. This codes for CATSVAGGYEQYF. The V gene is TRBV24-1, the J gene TRBJ2-7, with 8 bases aligning to TRBD2. The V gene's germline CDR1 is KGHDR and CDR2 SFDVKD. V lost 5 bases, J lost 3 bases, and 2 bases stayed unmatched. This CDR3 region has 13 residues.

The chain is built from TRBV29-1 and TRBJ1-1; D is perhaps TRBD1 (6 bases). The V and J ends lost 4 bases and 2 bases respectively, with 17 bases between them. From germline, CDR1 is SQVTM and CDR2 ANQGSEA. The CDR3 is 15 residues long. CDR3 nucleotides: TGCAGCGTTGTGGGGGCCTGGGGGATCAACACTGAAGCTTTCTTT. As protein: CSVVGAWGINTEAFF.

As regards this clonotype: This is likely an artifact of a read error, given a far larger clone one base away. The rearrangement links TRBV11-1 to TRBJ2-3; no clear D. The J call is in doubt because the DNA end fits TRBJ2-1 better. Per the germline V gene, CDR1 is SGHAT and CDR2 is FQDESV (reference sequence). The CDR3 covers 14 residues. CDR3 amino acids: CASSSLERGYEQFF. The CDR3 DNA is TGTGCCAGCAGCTCCCTAGAGCGAGGCTACGAGCAGTTCTTC.

V is TRBV9 and J is TRBJ2-3; D possibly uses TRBD1 or TRBD2 (5 bases each). CDR3 size: 14 residues. CDR1 is SGDLS, CDR2 YYNGEE, per germline. Trimming removed 3 bases from V and 4 bases from J, with 12 bases in between. The chain's CDR3 is CASSDGTDSDTQYF. Written as DNA, the CDR3 is TGTGCCAGCAGCGACGGGACCGACTCAGATACGCAGTATTTT.

This clonotype appeared many times. The chain joins TRBV11-2 to TRBJ2-1, with TRBD2 matching 8 bases. The V segment lost 1 base and the J segment 2 bases; nucleotides outside the gene matches: 7. Germline V gene sequence: CDR1 SGHAT, CDR2 FQNNGV. The CDR3 totals 17 residues. The CDR3 coding sequence is TGTGCCAGCAGCTTAGGCGAGGGGCGGGAGGCCTACAATGAGCAGTTCTTC. It translates to CASSLGEGREAYNEQFF.